Below, 27 T cell receptor beta chains from the same sample are listed, as sequenced in a study of blood T cells in healthy people across ages. Sample-barcoded 5' priming and a J-beta primer mix drove a second PCR of roughly 6 to 12 cycles. TCRdb ran MiXCR on the 5' RACE reads and lists one entry per CDR3 protein. The repertoire holds 850,000 or so distinct CDR3 sequences, with around 30% as singletons. The sample was blood. These receptor sequences come from a woman older than 75 in good health.

The V call is TRBV20-1, the J call TRBJ1-5; no clear D gene. Between the trimmed V and J ends, which lost 6 bases and 8 bases, there was a span of 17 bases. In germline, CDR1 is DFQATT, CDR2 SNEGSKA (reference sequence). The length of the CDR3 is 13 residues. CDR3 protein: CSAQSSEVKPQHF. The CDR3 coding sequence is TGCAGTGCGCAAAGCTCGGAGGTTAAGCCCCAGCATTTT.

The table lists this clonotype with many counts. The chain links TRBV20-1 to TRBJ2-1, with D perhaps being TRBD1 or TRBD2 (6 bases each). The germline V gene has CDR1 DFQATT and CDR2 SNEGSKA (reference sequence). V was trimmed by 4 bases and J by 5 bases, leaving 18 bases between them. This CDR3 is 15 amino acids long. The DNA for the CDR3 is TGCAGTGCTACCGGGACGGGGGCGAGCAACAATGAGCAGTTCTTC. Translation gives CSATGTGASNNEQFF.

This clonotype was seen more than once but under ten times. V is TRBV7-2 and J is TRBJ1-6, with D unclear. The germline CDR1 and CDR2 sequences are SGHTA and FQGNSA. The CDR3 runs to 15 residues. V gave up 1 base and J gave up 12 bases, with 16 bases separating them. The DNA of the CDR3 is TGTGCCAGCAGCTTAGGATACGGCGACGCGAAACCCCTCCACTTT. This sequence encodes CASSLGYGDAKPLHF.

This clonotype was seen ten or more times. J is TRBJ2-7 and V is TRBV3-1; D not resolved. The CDR3 runs 12 residues. Per germline, CDR1 LGHDT and CDR2 YNNKEL (reference sequence). With 0 bases removed from V and 4 bases from J, the gap between germline ends came to 4 bases. The CDR3 sequence is CASSQDTYEQYF. The CDR3 region has the DNA TGTGCCAGCAGCCAAGATACTTACGAGCAGTACTTC.

Note on this clonotype: A read error may account for a junction end that differs from germline. The chain carries TRBV20-1 and TRBJ1-2, with D hard to call. This CDR3 is built from 13 residues. Germline V gene data show CDR1 as DFQATT and CDR2 as SNEGSKA (reference sequence). The CDR3: CCAPRSSDYGYTF. The DNA of the CDR3 is TGCTGTGCTCCGAGGTCGTCGGACTATGGCTACACCTTC.

This clonotype was recorded at least ten times. The rearrangement joins TRBV5-5 to TRBJ2-1, with D hard to call. This CDR3 contains 15 residues. Germline assignment: CDR1 SGHKS and CDR2 YYEKEE (reference sequence). Trimming took off 4 bases at V and 0 bases at J, with 11 bases between the two ends. The CDR3 DNA is TGTGCCAGCAGCCGTGCAGAGAGCTCCTACAATGAGCAGTTCTTC. It yields the protein CASSRAESSYNEQFF.

A word on this clonotype: This may arise from a read error, as a much more abundant clone is one base away. The chain links TRBV29-1 to TRBJ2-1; TRBD2 might be the D (6 bases). V lost 3 bases and J lost 6, with 9 bases in between. The CDR3 loop spans 12 amino acids. Germline V gene lookup returns CDR1 SQVTM and CDR2 ANQGSEA. The CDR3, as DNA: TGCAGCGTTGAGGGAGGTTGCAATGAGCAGTTCTTC. This translates into CSVEGGCNEQFF.

V and J are TRBV7-9 and TRBJ1-1; D is unclear. Trimming removed 7 bases at V and 0 bases at J, with 9 bases between. This CDR3 has 13 amino acids. From germline, CDR1 is SEHNR and CDR2 FQNEAQ (reference sequence). CDR3 nucleotides: TGTGCCAGCACCTCAGGAGTGAACACTGAAGCTTTCTTT. Its translation: CASTSGVNTEAFF.

In its sample, this clonotype was seen many times. The V and J genes are TRBV10-3 and TRBJ2-3; no definite D call. The germline gives CDR1 ENHRY, CDR2 SYGVKD. V lost 11 bases and J 3 bases, leaving 15 bases between the germline ends. This CDR3 has 13 residues. This CDR3 reads CAGGRSGTDTQYF. CDR3 nucleotides: TGTGCCGGCGGTCGGTCCGGGACAGATACGCAGTATTTT.

CDR3 in amino acids: CSVRTGGVNQPQHF. CDR3 in DNA: TGCAGCGTTAGGACAGGGGGCGTTAATCAGCCCCAGCATTTT. This chain connects TRBV29-1 to TRBJ1-5; 11 bases are a match to TRBD1. Per the germline V gene, CDR1 is SQVTM and CDR2 is ANQGSEA. The length of the CDR3 is 14 residues. The V gene end was trimmed by 5 bases and the J gene end by 4 bases; junction bases not matched to a gene: 4.

This clonotype was seen ten or more times. The chain has TRBV12-3 or TRBV12-4 and TRBJ2-3; a possible D gene is TRBD2 (5 bases). This CDR3 spans 14 amino acids. V shed 6 bases and J shed 1 base, with 11 bases lying between them. The CDR3 sequence is CASSSTRGTDTQYF. The CDR3 DNA follows: TGTGCCAGCAGCTCAACGAGGGGCACAGATACGCAGTATTTT.

This clonotype turned up a few times. This chain connects TRBV11-2 to TRBJ1-1; a weak D match, TRBD1 (5 bases). Looked up from germline, CDR1 is SGHAT and CDR2 is FQNNGV. V lost 1 base and J 6 bases, leaving 15 bases between the germline ends. The length of the CDR3 is 15 residues. CDR3 loop: CASSLVSGEVAEAFF. The DNA of the CDR3 is TGTGCCAGCAGCTTAGTTTCGGGGGAAGTCGCTGAAGCTTTCTTT.

The rearrangement joins TRBV25-1 to TRBJ2-7; TRBD2 matches at 12 bases. Unmatched junction bases numbered 14, after V lost 4 bases and J lost 7 bases. Germline CDR1 reads MGHDK; CDR2 reads SYGVNS. The CDR3 runs 17 residues. Here the CDR3 DNA reads TGTGCCAGCAGTGTTACTTTACTAGCGGGGGGCATGAATGAGCAGTACTTC. Protein: CASSVTLLAGGMNEQYF.

In its sample, this clonotype was seen many times. The V gene is TRBV11-2, the J gene TRBJ2-3; 7 nucleotides agree with TRBD1. Losses at the gene ends were 2 bases for V and 0 bases for J; bases not matched to a gene: 2. CDR1 is SGHAT, CDR2 FQNNGV, per germline. The CDR3 has 15 amino acids. CDR3 DNA: TGTGCCAGCAGCTTACGGACAGGTAGCACAGATACGCAGTATTTT. Protein product: CASSLRTGSTDTQYF.

This clonotype was picked up many times. The chain uses TRBV28 and TRBJ2-1, with 8 bases matching TRBD2. The CDR3 length is 12 residues. V shed 6 bases, J shed 5 bases, and the junction held 0 bases outside the gene matches. Germline assignment: CDR1 MDHEN and CDR2 SYDVKM. The CDR3 loop reads CASRLADNEQFF. In nucleotides, the CDR3 is TGTGCCAGCAGACTAGCGGACAATGAGCAGTTCTTC.

J is TRBJ1-1 and V is TRBV9; TRBD1 matches 8 bases. Germline lookup yields CDR1 SGDLS and CDR2 YYNGEE. The CDR3 extends over 15 amino acids. V lost 1 base, J lost 10 bases, and 12 bases stayed unmatched. CDR3 residues: CASSVTWTGPSRAFF. Written as DNA, the CDR3 is TGTGCCAGCAGCGTAACGTGGACAGGGCCTTCGAGAGCTTTCTTT.

Worth noting for this clonotype: The CDR3 end shows no conserved phenylalanine or tryptophan, and so a read error is likely. The chain carries TRBV7-2 and TRBJ2-5; D might be TRBD2 (6 bases). The V end lost 1 base, the J end lost 4 bases, and 10 bases lay between the germline ends. Per the germline V gene, CDR1 is SGHTA and CDR2 is FQGNSA. CDR3 size: 14 residues. The CDR3: CASSLGRGRETQYC. The CDR3 DNA reads as TGTGCCAGCAGCTTAGGGCGGGGAAGAGAGACCCAGTACTGC.

V usage is TRBV4-3 and J usage is TRBJ2-7; the D call may be TRBD1 or TRBD2 (5 bases each). From germline, CDR1 is LGHNA and CDR2 YSLEER. Trimming took 4 bases from V and 7 from J, leaving 23 bases between them. The CDR3 loop spans 16 amino acids. The CDR3 reads CASSRGSGAGTGEQYF. The CDR3, as DNA: TGCGCCAGCAGCCGAGGGTCTGGGGCAGGAACGGGAGAGCAGTACTTC.

This clonotype was counted many times. This chain joins TRBV21-1 and TRBJ2-7; the table's TRBD1 call for D was not verified on the DNA. TRBV21-1 is a known pseudogene. The CDR3 is 15 amino acids. The DNA for the CDR3 is TGTGCCAGCAACAGTCGGGACAGGGAAGCCTACGAGCAGTACTTC. Residues: CASNSRDREAYEQYF.

This clonotype was counted a few times. V and J are TRBV14 and TRBJ2-7; D is unclear. This CDR3 has 14 residues. The V end was cut by 3 bases, the J end by 7 bases, with 16 bases between. CDR1 and CDR2 from the germline V gene are SGHDN and FVKESK. CDR3 sequence: CASSQWAGLNEQYF. In nucleotides, the CDR3 is TGTGCCAGCAGCCAGTGGGCCGGTTTGAATGAGCAGTACTTC.

V usage is TRBV29-1 and J usage is TRBJ2-5; 11 bases fit TRBD1. The J call may be faulty, since TRBJ2-7 better matches the DNA end. Germline loops: CDR1 SQVTM, CDR2 ANQGSEA. This CDR3 spans 14 amino acids. CDR3 in amino acids: CSVTGQGAYDEQYF. As DNA, the CDR3 is TGCAGCGTCACCGGACAGGGGGCTTATGACGAGCAGTACTTC.

The rearrangement links TRBV20-1 to TRBJ2-3; tentatively, D is TRBD1 (6 bases). Trimming took off 4 bases at V and 6 bases at J, with 14 bases between the two ends. The CDR3 has 13 residues. The germline gives CDR1 DFQATT, CDR2 SNEGSKA (reference sequence). The CDR3 sequence is CSAMGAVRDTQYF. The CDR3 nucleotides read TGCAGTGCTATGGGGGCCGTACGGGATACGCAGTATTTT.

For this clonotype: This may stem from a read error, because a much larger clone lies one nucleotide away. The genes are TRBV9 and TRBJ2-4; D perhaps matches TRBD1 (5 bases). Germline V gene lookup returns CDR1 SGDLS and CDR2 YYNGEE. The length of the CDR3 is 14 residues. The CDR3 protein is CAGSADIAKNIQYF. Here the CDR3 DNA reads TGTGCCGGCAGCGCGGACATAGCCAAAAACATTCAGTACTTC.

This clonotype was detected ten times or more. This chain connects TRBV9 to TRBJ2-1, with 7 bases aligning to TRBD2. Looked up from germline, CDR1 is SGDLS and CDR2 is YYNGEE. V lost 3 bases, J lost 0 bases, and 6 bases stayed unmatched. This CDR3 region has 16 residues. The CDR3 region has the DNA TGTGCCAGCAGCGCGGGGACTATTTACTCCTACAATGAGCAGTTCTTC. As protein: CASSAGTIYSYNEQFF.

This clonotype was seen at least ten times. The V and J genes are TRBV4-2 and TRBJ1-2; TRBD1 matches at 9 bases. This CDR3 is 15 amino acids long. The J segment lost 7 bases and the V segment lost 3 bases, leaving 9 bases of the junction unmatched. Germline CDR1 and CDR2: LGHNA and YNFKEQ. The CDR3 sequence: CASSQDRGGERGYTF. For the CDR3, the DNA is TGTGCCAGCAGCCAGGACAGGGGAGGAGAGCGTGGCTACACCTTC.

Points on this clonotype: This may be a read error: a much more frequent sequence differs by one nucleotide. V is TRBV12-3 or TRBV12-4 and J is TRBJ1-5; perhaps TRBD1 as D (5 bases). This CDR3 has 16 amino acids. The V end lost 3 bases, the J end lost 2 bases, and 14 bases lay between the germline ends. The CDR3 protein is CASSFSRGDGNQPQHF. The CDR3 DNA reads TGTGCCAGCAGTTTTAGTCGGGGGGATGGCAATCAGCCCCAGCATTTT.

Many counts were recorded for this clonotype. This chain links TRBV4-1 with TRBJ2-3; 14 bases map to TRBD2. Germline V gene sequence: CDR1 MGHRA, CDR2 YSYEKL. The ends lost 4 bases at V and 3 bases at J; junction bases unmatched: 6. The CDR3 spans 17 residues. The CDR3 spells CASSLARTSGGTDTQYF. CDR3 nucleotides: TGCGCCAGCAGCCTGGCCCGGACTAGCGGGGGGACAGATACGCAGTATTTT.